The next 31 T cell receptor beta chains were all read from a single sample in a study of molecular identifiers for immune sequencing clone quantification. TCRdb called the PCR reads again in MiXCR, with one record for every CDR3 protein. The sample lists more than 300,000 distinct CDR3 sequences; about a fifth were seen once. Sequenced material: naive CD8+ T cells from blood, with Jurkat cell RNA spiked in. The subset denotes: FACS-sorted CD8+CD4-CCR7+CD45RA+ naive T cells. Receptor source: a human donor in good health. Some libraries in this study had Jurkat cell RNA spiked in.

Regarding this clonotype: A much larger clone is a single base away; this may be a read error. The chain recombines TRBV29-1 with TRBJ2-1; D tentatively fits TRBD1 or TRBD2 (5 bases each). The CDR3 sequence is 13 residues long. CDR1 SQVTM and CDR2 ANQGSEA come from the germline V gene. The CDR3 loop reads CGAEGQLYNEQFF. In DNA, the CDR3 is TGCGGCGCCGAGGGGCAGTTGTACAATGAGCAGTTCTTC.

Worth noting for this clonotype: Compared with germline, one end of the junction differs, possibly owing to a read error. The chain carries TRBV19 and TRBJ2-2; D gene uncertain. This CDR3 is 12 amino acids long. The germline V gene encodes CDR1 LNHDA and CDR2 SQIVND (reference sequence). The CDR3 loop reads CASGIYTGELFF. The CDR3 DNA reads as TGTGCCAGTGGTATTTACACCGGGGAGCTGTTTTTT.

For this clonotype: A read error may be the cause here, since a much bigger clone is one base away. V is TRBV27 and J is TRBJ2-7, with D possibly TRBD2 on 5 matching bases. Germline-derived CDR1 and CDR2 are MNHEY and SMNVEV (reference sequence). The CDR3 contains 13 residues. The CDR3 nucleotides are TGTGCCGGCAGTCCACTAGTCTTTCACGAGCAGTACTTC. Amino acid sequence: CAGSPLVFHEQYF.

In its sample, this clonotype was seen many times. This chain uses TRBV24-1 with TRBJ2-2, with TRBD2 identical over 11 bases. V trimming: 4 bases; J trimming: 1 base; junction bases outside the gene matches: 7. Germline V gene sequence: CDR1 KGHDR, CDR2 SFDVKD. This CDR3 is built from 18 residues. The CDR3 here is CATSEDLGLAENTGELFF. CDR3 in DNA: TGTGCCACCAGTGAGGACTTGGGACTAGCGGAGAACACCGGGGAGCTGTTTTTT.

Notes on this clonotype: A much larger clonotype is one base distant, so this may be a read error. This chain connects TRBV7-9 to TRBJ2-3; maybe TRBD2 (7 bases). Per the germline V gene, CDR1 is SEHNR and CDR2 is FQNEAQ (reference sequence). The V and J ends lost 6 bases and 4 bases respectively, with 14 bases between them. This CDR3 comprises 14 residues. The CDR3 region is CASSHSGGPDTQYF. The CDR3 nucleotides are TGTGCCAGCAGTCACTCGGGGGGCCCAGATACGCAGTATTTT.

This clonotype was found many times. The CDR3 coding sequence is TGCAGCGTTGAAATTGCGGGGGCCGGGGAGCTGTTTTTT. It specifies CSVEIAGAGELFF. This chain joins TRBV29-1 and TRBJ2-2, with 7 bases lining up with TRBD2. The CDR3 has 13 amino acids. Germline CDR1 SQVTM, CDR2 ANQGSEA. Germline trimming cut 2 bases from V and 6 bases from J; bases unmatched to any gene: 3.

This clonotype was seen ten or more times. J is TRBJ2-4 and V is TRBV7-9; D unresolved. V lost 3 bases and J lost 5, with 17 bases in between. The CDR3 is 16 residues long. The germline V gene encodes CDR1 SEHNR and CDR2 FQNEAQ (reference sequence). The chain's CDR3 is CASSFPSSRLENIQYF. The CDR3 DNA is TGTGCCAGCAGCTTCCCCTCGTCCCGACTGGAAAACATTCAGTACTTC.

This clonotype was counted ten times or more. The V gene is TRBV7-9, the J gene TRBJ1-1; 7 bases line up with TRBD1. Germline-derived CDR1 and CDR2 are SEHNR and FQNEAQ (reference sequence). The CDR3 loop spans 14 amino acids. Trimming at V came to 4 bases and at J to 3 bases, leaving 5 bases not matched to a gene. CDR3 sequence: CASSSSGGYTEAFF. The CDR3 DNA reads TGTGCCAGCAGCTCATCAGGGGGGTACACTGAAGCTTTCTTT.

As concerns this clonotype: As the CDR3 is not closed by the conserved phenylalanine or tryptophan, this likely results from a read error. V and J are TRBV19 and TRBJ2-3; 13 bases fit TRBD2. The V gene end was trimmed by 3 bases and the J gene end by 3 bases; junction bases not matched to a gene: 0. CDR1 LNHDA and CDR2 SQIVND come from the germline V gene (reference sequence). The CDR3 loop spans 15 amino acids. The CDR3 DNA sequence: TGTGCCAGTAGTATGACTAGCGGGAGGACAGATACGCAGTATCTT. Encoded protein: CASSMTSGRTDTQYL.

This clonotype appeared many times. The genes are TRBV29-1 and TRBJ2-2; D may correspond to TRBD1 or TRBD2 (5 bases each). This CDR3 has 12 amino acids. Trimming took off 4 bases at V and 5 bases at J, with 8 bases between the two ends. CDR1 SQVTM and CDR2 ANQGSEA come from the germline V gene. The CDR3 protein is CSVAGGTGELFF. CDR3 bases: TGCAGCGTTGCTGGGGGAACCGGGGAGCTGTTTTTT.

This clonotype has at least ten counts. The V call is TRBV7-9, the J call TRBJ1-2, with a possible D match to TRBD1 (6 bases). The germline CDR1 and CDR2 sequences are SEHNR and FQNEAQ (reference sequence). The CDR3 loop spans 14 amino acids. The V and J ends lost 6 bases and 5 bases respectively, with 16 bases between them. In nucleotides, the CDR3 is TGTGCCAGCAGACATACCGGGACACCTTATGGCTACACCTTC. Its protein product is CASRHTGTPYGYTF.

This clonotype has at least ten counts. CDR3 residues: CASSLVRDSNQPQHF. The CDR3 coding sequence is TGTGCCAGCAGCTTAGTTAGGGACAGCAATCAGCCCCAGCATTTT. The chain is built from TRBV7-2 and TRBJ1-5, with D possibly being TRBD1 (5 bases). Germline CDR1 reads SGHTA; CDR2 reads FQGNSA. Trimming left V 1 base short and J 1 base short, with 8 bases between. This CDR3 is 15 amino acids long.

This clonotype was counted ten times or more. The chain links TRBV4-3 to TRBJ1-2; no firm D call. Trimming pared 0 bases from V and 4 bases from J, leaving 15 bases between. The CDR3 is made up of 16 amino acids. Germline V gene data show CDR1 as LGHNA and CDR2 as YSLEER. Here the CDR3 DNA reads TGCGCCAGCAGCCAAGATCATGGGGTAAAAGGCTATGGCTACACCTTC. Protein: CASSQDHGVKGYGYTF.

As concerns this clonotype: It is likely a read error, because the conserved phenylalanine at the end of the CDR3 is missing. The genes are TRBV4-1 and TRBJ1-5; possibly TRBD1 for D (5 bases). The CDR3 totals 17 residues. Germline CDR1 and CDR2: MGHRA and YSYEKL. The germline V and J ends were trimmed by 0 bases and 11 bases, with 23 bases remaining between them. DNA for the CDR3: TGCGCCAGCAGCCAAGATCTTGCAGGGCCCGGCTTCAAGACCCAGCATCTT. It translates to CASSQDLAGPGFKTQHL.

A remark on this clonotype: One end of the junction varies from germline; a read error may be responsible. The chain is built from TRBV5-1 and TRBJ1-5, with 7 bases identical to TRBD1. The CDR3 contains 14 residues. Germline V gene lookup returns CDR1 SGHRS and CDR2 YFSETQ. This CDR3 reads CARWDSCSNQPQHF. The CDR3 DNA is TGCGCCAGATGGGACAGCTGTAGCAATCAGCCCCAGCACTTT.

This clonotype was recorded many times. The chain couples TRBV5-8 to TRBJ1-1, with D unresolved. The CDR3 runs 9 residues. CDR1 and CDR2 from the germline V gene are SGHTS and YDEGEE. Trimming removed 3 bases from V and 13 bases from J, with 7 bases in between. CDR3 DNA sequence: TGTGCCAGCAGCTCCAATTTTTTCTTT. Protein product: CASSSNFFF.

This clonotype has a handful of counts. Germline and junction disagree at one end, which may indicate a read error. The chain is built from TRBV5-1 and TRBJ1-2; D is uncertain. Germline CDR1 reads SGHRS; CDR2 reads YFSETQ. This CDR3 spans 13 amino acids. The CDR3 bases are TGCGCCAGCGGCTTGGAGGCTCCATATGGCTACACCTTC. Amino acids: CASGLEAPYGYTF. The variable domain in full, completed from reference TRBV5-1 and TRBJ1-2, reads KAGVTQTPRYLIKTRGQQVTLSCSPISGHRSVSWYQQTPGQGLQFLFEYFSETQRNKGNFPGRFSGRQFSNSRSEMNVSTLELGDSALYLCASGLEAPYGYTFGSGTRLTVV.

This clonotype was detected many times. CDR3 DNA: TGTGCCAGCAGCTCCAACACGGTACCCTACAATGAGCAGTTCTTC. This codes for CASSSNTVPYNEQFF. The chain links TRBV7-9 to TRBJ2-1; D uncertain. The V and J ends lost 4 bases and 2 bases respectively, with 12 bases between them. CDR3 size: 15 residues. Germline CDR1 reads SEHNR; CDR2 reads FQNEAQ (reference sequence).

This clonotype occurred many times. The gene calls are TRBV6-1 and TRBJ2-2; D unclear. Germline V gene sequence: CDR1 MNHNS, CDR2 SASEGT. The V gene lost 8 bases and the J gene lost 1 base, with 14 bases spanning the gap. The CDR3 has 15 residues. Here the CDR3 reads CASGIPRLNTGELFF. The CDR3 DNA reads as TGTGCCAGCGGTATTCCTAGGTTGAACACCGGGGAGCTGTTTTTT.

This chain links TRBV6-5 with TRBJ2-3; TRBD2 matches at 9 bases. V shed 6 bases, J shed 5 bases, and the junction held 15 bases outside the gene matches. The CDR3 is 17 residues long. CDR1 is MNHEY, CDR2 SVGAGI, per germline. This CDR3 reads CASSPPWVSGSLDTQYF. CDR3 in DNA: TGTGCCAGCAGCCCCCCCTGGGTTAGCGGGAGTCTAGATACGCAGTATTTT.

This clonotype was seen repeatedly, ten times or more. The chain joins TRBV5-6 to TRBJ1-1; D is uncertain. V gave up 4 bases and J gave up 1 base, with 14 bases separating them. Per the germline V gene, CDR1 is SGHDT and CDR2 is YYEEEE. The CDR3 consists of 15 residues. The CDR3 is CASSPWDFKNTEAFF. The CDR3 DNA follows: TGTGCCAGCAGCCCGTGGGATTTTAAGAACACTGAAGCTTTCTTT.

In its sample, this clonotype was seen many times. The chain is built from TRBV5-4 and TRBJ2-3; a possible D gene is TRBD1 (5 bases). Germline CDR1 SGHNT, CDR2 YYREEE (reference sequence). This CDR3 spans 18 amino acids. Trimming cost V 1 base and J 4 bases, with 22 bases left between them. CDR3 DNA sequence: TGTGCCAGCAGCTTGAGTGATTCAGTCAGGGCGAAGGCAGATACGCAGTATTTT. It specifies CASSLSDSVRAKADTQYF. The full variable domain, with the rest looked up from reference TRBV5-4 and TRBJ2-3, is ETGVTQSPTHLIKTRGQQVTLRCSSQSGHNTVSWYQQALGQGPQFIFQYYREEENGRGNFPPRFSGLQFPNYSSELNVNALELDDSALYLCASSLSDSVRAKADTQYFGPGTRLTVL.

With regard to this clonotype: It may be a read error: a sequence one base away is much more abundant. The rearrangement uses TRBV7-9 and TRBJ2-7; 9 positions match TRBD1. The CDR3 has 15 residues. The germline CDR1 and CDR2 sequences are SEHNR and FQNEAQ (reference sequence). CDR3 loop: CASSPTGTGLYERYF. For the CDR3, the DNA is TGTGCCAGCAGCCCGACCGGGACAGGGCTCTACGAGCGGTACTTC. Supplemented by reference TRBV7-9 and TRBJ2-7, the full variable domain reads DTGVSQNPRHKITKRGQNVTFRCDPISEHNRLYWYRQTLGQGPEFLTYFQNEAQLEKSRLLSDRFSAERPKGSFSTLEIQRTEQGDSAMYLCASSPTGTGLYERYFGPGTRLTVT.

A few counts support this clonotype. The V and J genes are TRBV13 and TRBJ1-1; D may be TRBD1 (5 bases). The CDR3 runs 16 residues. Per the germline V gene, CDR1 is PRHDT and CDR2 is FYEKMQ (reference sequence). Between the trimmed V and J ends, which lost 4 bases and 0 bases, there was a span of 15 bases. In DNA, the CDR3 is TGTGCCAGCAGCTCCCCCCAGGGAAGTATGAACACTGAAGCTTTCTTT. Amino acid sequence: CASSSPQGSMNTEAFF.

About this clonotype: A much larger clone sits a single nucleotide away, making a read error possible. V gene TRBV9 combines with J gene TRBJ2-4; D is uncertain. The CDR3 is 14 amino acids. Germline V CDR1 and CDR2: SGDLS, YYNGEE. The DNA of the CDR3 is TGTGCCAGCAGCTCAGATGATGCCAAAAACACTCAGTACTTC. Translated, it gives CASSSDDAKNTQYF.

This clonotype occurred many times. The chain recombines TRBV4-1 with TRBJ1-1; D gene ambiguous. The CDR3 loop spans 14 amino acids. Germline loops: CDR1 MGHRA, CDR2 YSYEKL. With 3 bases removed from V and 5 bases from J, the gap between germline ends came to 13 bases. The CDR3, as DNA: TGCGCCAGCAGCCAGTTGGTATCGAGGACTGAAGCTTTCTTT. Amino acid sequence: CASSQLVSRTEAFF.

About this clonotype: This may be a read error, as it is one base from a much larger clone. The V and J genes are TRBV20-1 and TRBJ2-3, with D possibly being TRBD2 (8 bases). V gave up 6 bases and J gave up 0 bases, with 16 bases separating them. Germline assignment: CDR1 DFQATT and CDR2 SNEGSKA (reference sequence). This CDR3 has 15 amino acids. The CDR3 DNA reads as TGCAGTGCCGCCGTAGCGGGACAGAGCACAGATACGCAGTATTTT. Its translation: CSAAVAGQSTDTQYF.

In this sample, this clonotype turned up many times. The J gene is TRBJ2-4, the V gene TRBV19; D remains unclear. Germline CDR1 and CDR2: LNHDA and SQIVND (reference sequence). The CDR3 has 14 residues. V was pared by 6 bases and J by 3 bases, with 12 bases between. CDR3 region: CASSNDEGKNIQYF. The CDR3 DNA is TGTGCCAGTAGCAACGACGAAGGCAAAAACATTCAGTACTTC.

Of note for this clonotype: At one boundary the junction diverges from the germline segment, which might be a read error. This chain's CDR3 is CASSFWTSGGGTYEQYF. CDR3 bases: TGTGCCAGCAGCTTTTGGACTAGCGGGGGGGGAACCTACGAGCAGTACTTC. J is TRBJ2-7 and V is TRBV5-3, with 15 bases fitting TRBD2. TRBV5-3 is given ORF status, its function remaining uncertain. This CDR3 comprises 17 residues.

The J gene is TRBJ2-7, the V gene TRBV27; 9 bases map to TRBD1. The CDR3 consists of 16 residues. In germline, CDR1 is MNHEY, CDR2 SMNVEV (reference sequence). The V segment lost 3 bases and the J segment 3 bases; nucleotides outside the gene matches: 9. CDR3 region: CASSLSPPGQGYEQYF. In DNA, the CDR3 is TGTGCCAGCAGTTTGTCGCCCCCGGGACAGGGCTACGAGCAGTACTTC.

For this clonotype: It may be a read error: a sequence one base away is much more abundant. The chain is built from TRBV7-9 and TRBJ2-3; the D is unclear. Germline-derived CDR1 and CDR2 are SEHNR and FQNEAQ (reference sequence). The CDR3 length is 12 residues. CDR3 in amino acids: CACSSMVDTQYF. The CDR3, as DNA: TGTGCCTGCAGCTCTATGGTGGATACGCAGTATTTT.